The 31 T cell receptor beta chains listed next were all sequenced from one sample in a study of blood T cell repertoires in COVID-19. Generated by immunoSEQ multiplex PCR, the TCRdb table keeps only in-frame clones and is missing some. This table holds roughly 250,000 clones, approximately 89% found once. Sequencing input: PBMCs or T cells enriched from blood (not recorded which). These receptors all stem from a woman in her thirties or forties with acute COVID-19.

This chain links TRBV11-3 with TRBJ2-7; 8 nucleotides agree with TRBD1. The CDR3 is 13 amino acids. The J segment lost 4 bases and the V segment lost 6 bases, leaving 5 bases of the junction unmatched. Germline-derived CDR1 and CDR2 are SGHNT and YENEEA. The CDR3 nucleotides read TGTGCCAGCAGTTTGGACAGGGAGTACGAGCAGTACGTC. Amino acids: CASSLDREYEQYV.

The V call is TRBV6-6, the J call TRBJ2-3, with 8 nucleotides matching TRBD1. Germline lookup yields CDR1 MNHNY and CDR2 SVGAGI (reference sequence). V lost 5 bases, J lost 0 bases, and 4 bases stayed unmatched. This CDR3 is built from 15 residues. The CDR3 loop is CASSLTGDSTDTQYF. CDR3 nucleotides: TGTGCCAGCAGTCTGACAGGGGATAGCACAGATACGCAGTATTTT.

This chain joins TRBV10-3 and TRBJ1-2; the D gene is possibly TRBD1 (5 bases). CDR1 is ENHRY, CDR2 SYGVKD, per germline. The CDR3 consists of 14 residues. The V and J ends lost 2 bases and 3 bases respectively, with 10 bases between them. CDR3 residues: CAISEPSRDYGYTF. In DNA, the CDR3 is TGTGCCATCAGTGAGCCTTCCAGGGACTATGGCTACACCTTC.

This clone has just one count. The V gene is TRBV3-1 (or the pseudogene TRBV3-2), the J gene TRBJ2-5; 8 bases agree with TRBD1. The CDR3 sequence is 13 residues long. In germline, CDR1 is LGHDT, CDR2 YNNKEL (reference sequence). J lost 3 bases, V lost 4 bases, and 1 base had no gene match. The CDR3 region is CASSRQGKETQYF. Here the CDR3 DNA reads TGTGCCAGCAGCCGACAGGGGAAAGAGACCCAGTACTTC.

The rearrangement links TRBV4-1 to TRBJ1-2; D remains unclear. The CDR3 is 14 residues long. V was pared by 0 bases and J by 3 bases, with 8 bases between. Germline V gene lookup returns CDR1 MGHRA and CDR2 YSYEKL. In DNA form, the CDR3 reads TGCGCCAGCAGCCAAGAGGCCGATTACTATGGCTACACCTTC. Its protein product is CASSQEADYYGYTF.

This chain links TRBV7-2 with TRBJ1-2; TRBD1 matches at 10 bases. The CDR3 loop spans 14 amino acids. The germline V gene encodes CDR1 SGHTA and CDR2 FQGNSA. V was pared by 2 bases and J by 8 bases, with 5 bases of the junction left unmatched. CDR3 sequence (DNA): TGTGCCAGCAGCTTACGGGGGACAGGGGAAGGCTACACCTTC. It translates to CASSLRGTGEGYTF.

The CDR3 nucleotides read TGTGCCAGCAGCTTGGCCGGGACTAGCGTTTACGAGCAGTACTTC. This encodes CASSLAGTSVYEQYF. The rearrangement links TRBV5-4 to TRBJ2-7; TRBD2 matches at 10 bases. V was pared by 0 bases and J by 4 bases, with 4 bases of the junction left unmatched. Germline V lookup: CDR1 SGHNT, CDR2 YYREEE (reference sequence). This CDR3 has 15 residues.

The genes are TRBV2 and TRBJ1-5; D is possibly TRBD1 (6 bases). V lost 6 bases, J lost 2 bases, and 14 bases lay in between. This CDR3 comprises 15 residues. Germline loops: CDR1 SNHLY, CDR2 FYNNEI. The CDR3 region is CASSHGGGGNQPQHF. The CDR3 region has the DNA TGTGCCAGCAGCCACGGGGGGGGCGGCAATCAGCCCCAGCATTTT. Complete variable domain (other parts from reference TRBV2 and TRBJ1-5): EPEVTQTPSHQVTQMGQEVILRCVPISNHLYFYWYRQILGQKVEFLVSFYNNEISEKSEIFDDQFSVERPDGSNFTLKIRSTKLEDSAMYFCASSHGGGGNQPQHFGDGTRLSIL.

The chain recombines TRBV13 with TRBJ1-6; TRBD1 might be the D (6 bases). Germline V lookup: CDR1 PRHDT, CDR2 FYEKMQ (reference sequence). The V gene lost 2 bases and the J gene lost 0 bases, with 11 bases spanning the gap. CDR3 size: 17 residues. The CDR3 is CASSLSLQGSYNSPLHF. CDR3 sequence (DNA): TGTGCCAGCAGCTTATCGTTACAGGGCTCCTATAATTCACCCCTCCACTTT.

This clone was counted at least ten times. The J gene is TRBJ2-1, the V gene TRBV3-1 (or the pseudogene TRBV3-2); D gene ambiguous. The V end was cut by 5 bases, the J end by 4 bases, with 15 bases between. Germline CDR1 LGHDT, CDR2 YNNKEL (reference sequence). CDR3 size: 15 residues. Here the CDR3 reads CASSLSAQPYNEQFF. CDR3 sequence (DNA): TGTGCCAGCAGCTTAAGCGCCCAACCGTACAATGAGCAGTTCTTC.

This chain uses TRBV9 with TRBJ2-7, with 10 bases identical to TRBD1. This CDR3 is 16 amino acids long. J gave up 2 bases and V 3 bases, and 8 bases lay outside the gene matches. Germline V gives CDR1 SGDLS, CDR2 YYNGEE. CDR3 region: CASSAGGDRGPYEQYF. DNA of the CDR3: TGTGCCAGCAGCGCTGGAGGGGACAGGGGCCCCTACGAGCAGTACTTC.

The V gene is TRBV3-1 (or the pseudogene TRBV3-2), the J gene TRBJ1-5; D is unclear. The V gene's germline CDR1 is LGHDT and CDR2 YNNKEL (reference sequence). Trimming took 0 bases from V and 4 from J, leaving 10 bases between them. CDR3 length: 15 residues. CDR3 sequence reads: CASSQDSGGNQPQHF. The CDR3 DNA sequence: TGTGCCAGCAGCCAAGATTCAGGAGGGAATCAGCCCCAGCATTTT.

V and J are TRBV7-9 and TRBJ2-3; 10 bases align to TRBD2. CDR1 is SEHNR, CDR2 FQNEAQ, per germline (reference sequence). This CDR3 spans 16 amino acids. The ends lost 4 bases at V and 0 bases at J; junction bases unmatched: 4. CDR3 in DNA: TGTGCCAGCAGCTCGCAGACTAGCGGGAGCACAGATACGCAGTATTTT. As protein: CASSSQTSGSTDTQYF.

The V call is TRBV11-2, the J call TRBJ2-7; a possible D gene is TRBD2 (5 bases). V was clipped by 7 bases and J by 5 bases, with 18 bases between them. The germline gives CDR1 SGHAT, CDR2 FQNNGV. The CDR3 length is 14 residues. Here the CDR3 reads CASTSTAGVDEQYF. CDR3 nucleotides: TGTGCCAGCACCTCTACCGCGGGCGTCGACGAGCAGTACTTC.

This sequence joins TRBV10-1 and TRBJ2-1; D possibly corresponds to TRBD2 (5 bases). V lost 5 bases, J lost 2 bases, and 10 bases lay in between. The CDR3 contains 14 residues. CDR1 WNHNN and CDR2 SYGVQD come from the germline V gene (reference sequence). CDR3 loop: CASSRGSPYNEQFF. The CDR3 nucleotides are TGCGCCAGCAGTCGAGGGAGCCCCTACAATGAGCAGTTCTTC.

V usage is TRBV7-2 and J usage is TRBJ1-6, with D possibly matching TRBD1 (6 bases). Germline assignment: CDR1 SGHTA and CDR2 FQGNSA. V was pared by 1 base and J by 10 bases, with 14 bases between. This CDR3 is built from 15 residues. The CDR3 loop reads CASSLVRGQGSPLHF. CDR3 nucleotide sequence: TGTGCCAGCAGCTTAGTCAGGGGCCAAGGATCACCCCTCCACTTT.

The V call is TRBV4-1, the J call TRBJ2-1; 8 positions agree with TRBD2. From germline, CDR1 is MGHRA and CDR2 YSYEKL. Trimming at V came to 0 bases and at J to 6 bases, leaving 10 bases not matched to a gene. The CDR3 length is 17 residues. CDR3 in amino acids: CASSQDERSGIRNEQFF. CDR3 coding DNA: TGCGCCAGCAGCCAAGACGAGCGTAGCGGGATCCGCAATGAGCAGTTCTTC.

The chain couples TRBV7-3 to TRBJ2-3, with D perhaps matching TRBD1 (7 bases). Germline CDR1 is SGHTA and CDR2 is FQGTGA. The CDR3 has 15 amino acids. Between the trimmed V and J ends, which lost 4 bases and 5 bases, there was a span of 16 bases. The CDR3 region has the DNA TGTGCCAGCAGCTCCAGGCAGGGGGGATTAGATACGCAGTATTTT. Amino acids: CASSSRQGGLDTQYF. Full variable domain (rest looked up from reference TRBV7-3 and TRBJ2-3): GAGVSQTPSNKVTEKGKYVELRCDPISGHTALYWYRQSLGQGPEFLIYFQGTGAADDSGLPNDRFFAVRPEGSVSTLKIQRTERGDSAVYLCASSSRQGGLDTQYFGPGTRLTVL.

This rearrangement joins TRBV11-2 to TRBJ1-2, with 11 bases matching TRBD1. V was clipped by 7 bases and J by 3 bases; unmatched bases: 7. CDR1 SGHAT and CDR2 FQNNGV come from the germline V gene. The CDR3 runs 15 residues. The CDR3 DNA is TGTGCCAGCAACTATGGGGGACAGGGGGACTATGGCTACACCTTC. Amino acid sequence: CASNYGGQGDYGYTF.

CDR3 sequence (DNA): TGTGCCAGCAGTTTTCCCGGGGGAGGGGGAGATACGCAGTATTTT. Translated, it gives CASSFPGGGGDTQYF. This chain uses TRBV28 with TRBJ2-3; possibly TRBD2 for D (7 bases). CDR1 is MDHEN, CDR2 SYDVKM, per germline. V gave up 3 bases and J gave up 5 bases, with 15 bases separating them. The CDR3 is 15 amino acids.

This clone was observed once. The CDR3 protein is CASSITWGGQPQHF. DNA of the CDR3: TGTGCCAGTAGTATTACTTGGGGCGGCCAGCCCCAGCATTTT. The J gene is TRBJ1-5, the V gene TRBV19; maybe TRBD1 (5 bases). Deletions cut 3 bases from V and 7 bases from J, with 13 bases between. The CDR3 consists of 14 residues. Germline values: CDR1 LNHDA, CDR2 SQIVND (reference sequence).

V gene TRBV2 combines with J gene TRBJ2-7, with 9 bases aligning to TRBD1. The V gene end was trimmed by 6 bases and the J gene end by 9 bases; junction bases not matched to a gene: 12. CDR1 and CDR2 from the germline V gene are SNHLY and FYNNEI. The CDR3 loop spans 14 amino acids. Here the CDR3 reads CASRGDRAVYVQYV. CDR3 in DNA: TGTGCCAGCAGAGGGGACAGGGCAGTGTATGTGCAGTACGTC.

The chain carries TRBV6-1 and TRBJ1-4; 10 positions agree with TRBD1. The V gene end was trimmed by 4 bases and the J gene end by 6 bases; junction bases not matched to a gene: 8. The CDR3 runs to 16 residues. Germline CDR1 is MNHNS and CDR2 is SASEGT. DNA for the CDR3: TGTGCCAGCAGTGTACGACCCGGGACAGGGGATGAAAAACTGTTTTTT. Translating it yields CASSVRPGTGDEKLFF.

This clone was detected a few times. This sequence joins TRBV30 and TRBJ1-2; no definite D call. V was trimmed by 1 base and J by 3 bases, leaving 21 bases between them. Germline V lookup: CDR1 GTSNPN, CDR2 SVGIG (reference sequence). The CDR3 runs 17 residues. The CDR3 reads CAWSGRRLPVIDYGYTF. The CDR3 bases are TGTGCCTGGAGTGGTAGGAGACTTCCCGTGATAGACTATGGCTACACCTTC. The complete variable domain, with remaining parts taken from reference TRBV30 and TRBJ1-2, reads SQTIHQWPATLVQPVGSPLSLECTVEGTSNPNLYWYRQAAGRGLQLLFYSVGIGQISSEVPQNLSASRPQDRQFILSSKKLLLSDSGFYLCAWSGRRLPVIDYGYTFGSGTRLTVV.

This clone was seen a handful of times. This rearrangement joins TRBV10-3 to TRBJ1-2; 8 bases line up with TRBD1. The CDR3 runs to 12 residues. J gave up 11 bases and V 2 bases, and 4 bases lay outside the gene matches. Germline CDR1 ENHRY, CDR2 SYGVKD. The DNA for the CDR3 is TGTGCCATCAGTGAGCCGGACAGGGCTTACACCTTC. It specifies CAISEPDRAYTF.

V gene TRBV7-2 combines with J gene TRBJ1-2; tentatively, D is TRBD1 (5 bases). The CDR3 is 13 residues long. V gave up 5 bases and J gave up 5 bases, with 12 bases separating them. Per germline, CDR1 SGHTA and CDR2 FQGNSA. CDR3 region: CASSPPGGYGYTF. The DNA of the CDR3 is TGTGCCAGCAGCCCCCCGGGGGGGTATGGCTACACCTTC. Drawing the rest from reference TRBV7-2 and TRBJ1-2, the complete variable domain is GAGVSQSPSNKVTEKGKDVELRCDPISGHTALYWYRQSLGQGLEFLIYFQGNSAPDKSGLPSDRFSAERTGGSVSTLTIQRTQQEDSAVYLCASSPPGGYGYTFGSGTRLTVV.

CDR3 nucleotides: TGTGCCACCAGTGACCCGTCTCAGGCTAGCAATCAGCCCCAGCATTTT. This sequence encodes CATSDPSQASNQPQHF. The chain has TRBV24-1 and TRBJ1-5, with D unresolved. CDR1 is KGHDR and CDR2 is SFDVKD in the germline V gene. Trimming left V 4 bases short and J 0 bases short, with 12 bases between. This CDR3 has 16 residues.

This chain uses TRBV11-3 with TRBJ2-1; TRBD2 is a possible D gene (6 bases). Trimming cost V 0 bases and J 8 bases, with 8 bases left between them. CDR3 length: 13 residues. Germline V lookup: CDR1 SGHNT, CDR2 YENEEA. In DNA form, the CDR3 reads TGTGCCAGCAGCTTAGAGCGGGGTCATGAGCAGTTCTTC. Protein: CASSLERGHEQFF.

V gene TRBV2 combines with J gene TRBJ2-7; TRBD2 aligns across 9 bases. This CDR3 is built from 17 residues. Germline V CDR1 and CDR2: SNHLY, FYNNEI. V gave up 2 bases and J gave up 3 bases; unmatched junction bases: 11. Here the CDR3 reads CASSEWLAGSSDYEQYF. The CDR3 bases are TGTGCCAGCAGTGAATGGCTAGCGGGATCTTCGGACTACGAGCAGTACTTC. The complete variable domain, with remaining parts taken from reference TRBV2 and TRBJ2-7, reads EPEVTQTPSHQVTQMGQEVILRCVPISNHLYFYWYRQILGQKVEFLVSFYNNEISEKSEIFDDQFSVERPDGSNFTLKIRSTKLEDSAMYFCASSEWLAGSSDYEQYFGPGTRLTVT.

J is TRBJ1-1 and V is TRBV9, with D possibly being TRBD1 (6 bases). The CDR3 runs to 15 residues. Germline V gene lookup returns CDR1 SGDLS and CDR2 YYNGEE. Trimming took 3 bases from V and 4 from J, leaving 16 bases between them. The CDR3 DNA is TGTGCCAGCAGCGGGGGTGGACAGTCTATCACTGAAGCTTTCTTT. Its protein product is CASSGGGQSITEAFF. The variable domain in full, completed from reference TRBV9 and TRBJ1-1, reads DSGVTQTPKHLITATGQRVTLRCSPRSGDLSVYWYQQSLDQGLQFLIQYYNGEERAKGNILERFSAQQFPDLHSELNLSSLELGDSALYFCASSGGGQSITEAFFGQGTRLTVV.

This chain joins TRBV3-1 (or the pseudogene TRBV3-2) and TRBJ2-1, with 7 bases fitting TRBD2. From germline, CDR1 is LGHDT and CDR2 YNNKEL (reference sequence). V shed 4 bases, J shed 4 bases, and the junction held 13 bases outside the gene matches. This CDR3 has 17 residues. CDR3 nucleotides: TGTGCCAGCAGCCCGAGGAGAGCCCAGCGGGATTACAATGAGCAGTTCTTC. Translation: CASSPRRAQRDYNEQFF.